The 32 T cell receptor beta chains listed next were all sequenced from one sample in a study of human thymus T cells. Corrective cardiac surgery supplied the resected thymus tissue. Clones were read by immunoSEQ multiplex PCR, and TCRdb kept only the in-frame ones, dropping some. Of roughly 120,000 clones listed, around 95% are singletons. Sequenced sample: thymus tissue. These receptor sequences come from a boy under two years old with a congenital heart defect but otherwise immunologically healthy.

The chain is built from TRBV11-2 and TRBJ1-2; 7 bases line up with TRBD1. Germline V gene lookup returns CDR1 SGHAT and CDR2 FQNNGV. The trim removed 7 bases at V and 8 bases at J, leaving 13 bases unmatched. The CDR3 has 14 amino acids. The CDR3 DNA is TGTGCCAGCACCCCAGGATGGGACAGAAGGGGCTACACCTTC. As protein: CASTPGWDRRGYTF. Supplemented by reference TRBV11-2 and TRBJ1-2, the full variable domain reads EAGVAQSPRYKIIEKRQSVAFWCNPISGHATLYWYQQILGQGPKLLIQFQNNGVVDDSQLPKDRFSAERLKGVDSTLKIQPAKLEDSAVYLCASTPGWDRRGYTFGSGTRLTVV.

This chain links TRBV28 with TRBJ1-2; D call uncertain. Per germline, CDR1 MDHEN and CDR2 SYDVKM. The CDR3 runs 11 residues. V lost 4 bases, J lost 5 bases, and 5 bases lay in between. The CDR3 region has the DNA TGTGCCAGCAGTTCCGAATATGGCTACACCTTC. It encodes CASSSEYGYTF.

The DNA of the CDR3 is TGTGCCAGCAGCCCGGACACCACAGATACGCAGTATTTT. Its translation is CASSPDTTDTQYF. The chain joins TRBV6-5 to TRBJ2-3, with D tentatively TRBD1 (5 bases). Trimming took 6 bases from V and 2 from J, leaving 9 bases between them. The CDR3 sequence is 13 residues long. In germline, CDR1 is MNHEY, CDR2 SVGAGI.

The chain recombines TRBV28 with TRBJ2-2; unclear D gene. The length of the CDR3 is 15 residues. Trimming shortened V by 7 bases and J by 0 bases, and 12 bases separated the two germline ends. Germline-derived CDR1 and CDR2 are MDHEN and SYDVKM. CDR3: CASNGGHANTGELFF. CDR3 coding DNA: TGTGCCAGCAACGGCGGTCACGCGAACACCGGGGAGCTGTTTTTT.

This chain connects TRBV5-1 to TRBJ2-3, with D unresolved. The ends were cut back, 0 bases at V and 4 bases at J, with 9 bases in the middle. This CDR3 contains 14 residues. Germline CDR1 SGHRS, CDR2 YFSETQ. The CDR3 sequence is CASSLDHRPDTQYF. The CDR3 DNA follows: TGCGCCAGCAGCTTGGATCATAGGCCAGATACGCAGTATTTT.

J is TRBJ1-2 and V is TRBV6-5, with a possible D match to TRBD1 (5 bases). Germline V gene lookup returns CDR1 MNHEY and CDR2 SVGAGI. The V end lost 6 bases, the J end lost 4 bases, and 12 bases lay between the germline ends. The CDR3 has 13 amino acids. CDR3 sequence: CASSGGRGYGYTF. CDR3 coding DNA: TGTGCCAGCAGCGGAGGTAGGGGCTATGGCTACACCTTC.

The rearrangement uses TRBV10-3 and TRBJ1-6; 7 nucleotides line up with TRBD1. V was pared by 6 bases and J by 1 base, with 15 bases of the junction left unmatched. The germline V gene has CDR1 ENHRY and CDR2 SYGVKD. This CDR3 comprises 19 residues. The CDR3 here is CAIREGQAQRLSYNSPLHF. In nucleotides, the CDR3 is TGTGCCATCAGGGAAGGACAGGCCCAGAGACTTTCCTATAATTCACCCCTCCACTTT.

The V and J genes are TRBV28 and TRBJ1-2, with unresolved D. V was clipped by 8 bases and J by 2 bases, with 15 bases between them. Germline CDR1 reads MDHEN; CDR2 reads SYDVKM. The CDR3 extends over 14 amino acids. CDR3 sequence reads: CASAPPGSNYGYTF. For the CDR3, the DNA is TGTGCCAGCGCTCCTCCTGGGAGCAACTATGGCTACACCTTC.

The V gene is TRBV7-6, the J gene TRBJ2-7, with TRBD1 matching over 7 bases. This CDR3 is built from 15 residues. CDR1 is SGHVS, CDR2 FNYEAQ, per germline. V shed 5 bases, J shed 5 bases, and the junction held 12 bases outside the gene matches. Here the CDR3 reads CASSLRDRLNHEQYF. CDR3 DNA sequence: TGTGCCAGCAGCCTCCGGGACAGACTTAACCACGAGCAGTACTTC.

The chain links TRBV5-1 to TRBJ1-1; TRBD1 matches 9 bases. Germline CDR1 is SGHRS and CDR2 is YFSETQ. CDR3 length equals 21 residues. V gave up 1 base and J gave up 4 bases; unmatched junction bases: 23. The CDR3 bases are TGCGCCAGCAGCTTGAAAATTGGCGGGCCAAGTACAGGGGGCGAAGGCACTGAAGCTTTCTTT. Residues: CASSLKIGGPSTGGEGTEAFF. The complete variable domain, with remaining parts taken from reference TRBV5-1 and TRBJ1-1, reads KAGVTQTPRYLIKTRGQQVTLSCSPISGHRSVSWYQQTPGQGLQFLFEYFSETQRNKGNFPGRFSGRQFSNSRSEMNVSTLELGDSALYLCASSLKIGGPSTGGEGTEAFFGQGTRLTVV.

J is TRBJ1-4 and V is TRBV2; D remains unclear. V lost 7 bases, J lost 4 bases, and 7 bases lay in between. Germline V gene sequence: CDR1 SNHLY, CDR2 FYNNEI. The CDR3 totals 12 residues. CDR3 DNA: TGTGCCAGCACCTTACTTAATGAAAAACTGTTTTTT. It specifies CASTLLNEKLFF.

The chain couples TRBV6-1 to TRBJ2-5; D gene ambiguous. V lost 7 bases, J lost 5 bases, and 11 bases lay in between. The germline V gene has CDR1 MNHNS and CDR2 SASEGT. This CDR3 is built from 12 residues. CDR3 sequence: CASTGSTETQYF. CDR3 DNA sequence: TGTGCCAGCACGGGTAGCACGGAGACCCAGTACTTC.

The chain joins TRBV5-1 to TRBJ2-4; tentative D call: TRBD1 (6 bases). Germline values: CDR1 SGHRS, CDR2 YFSETQ. CDR3 length: 17 residues. The V end lost 4 bases, the J end lost 0 bases, and 17 bases lay between the germline ends. This CDR3 reads CASSPGLGQLAKNIQYF. In nucleotides, the CDR3 is TGCGCCAGCAGCCCTGGCTTGGGACAACTAGCCAAAAACATTCAGTACTTC.

The chain joins TRBV9 to TRBJ2-1; D is possibly TRBD2 (5 bases). This CDR3 is 15 amino acids long. The germline gives CDR1 SGDLS, CDR2 YYNGEE. Trimming took off 2 bases at V and 0 bases at J, with 9 bases between the two ends. The chain's CDR3 is CASSVARVSYNEQFF. The CDR3 nucleotides read TGTGCCAGCAGCGTCGCGAGGGTCTCCTACAATGAGCAGTTCTTC.

The V call is TRBV4-3, the J call TRBJ2-3, with no clear D. Germline assignment: CDR1 LGHNA and CDR2 YSLEER. The CDR3 covers 14 residues. The V end lost 2 bases, the J end lost 11 bases, and 17 bases lay between the germline ends. In DNA form, the CDR3 reads TGCGCCAGCAGCCAAAAAGGGTTGGGTACCATGCAGTATTTT. Translated: CASSQKGLGTMQYF.

The CDR3 DNA reads TGTGCCGCAGGACAGGGTACGGGGGAACTGTTTTTT. Residues: CAAGQGTGELFF. The chain combines TRBV28 with TRBJ1-4; 8 positions match TRBD1. This CDR3 contains 12 residues. The V segment lost 11 bases and the J segment 12 bases; nucleotides outside the gene matches: 11. CDR1 is MDHEN, CDR2 SYDVKM, per germline.

This chain links TRBV28 with TRBJ2-5, with 11 nucleotides matching TRBD2. V shed 2 bases, J shed 2 bases, and the junction held 7 bases outside the gene matches. From germline, CDR1 is MDHEN and CDR2 SYDVKM. This CDR3 comprises 17 residues. CDR3 coding DNA: TGTGCCAGCAGTTTACTGGGACTAGCGGCGACTCAAGAGACCCAGTACTTC. Its translation is CASSLLGLAATQETQYF.

Worth noting for this clone: A junction end diverges from the germline sequence, so it may reflect a read error. The chain combines TRBV5-1 with TRBJ2-7; maybe TRBD2 (7 bases). This CDR3 spans 15 amino acids. Germline V gives CDR1 SGHRS, CDR2 YFSETQ. The CDR3 protein is CAGSSLGGALREQYF. The CDR3 bases are TGCGCCGGCAGCTCCCTGGGGGGGGCTTTGAGGGAGCAGTACTTC.

The CDR3 DNA is TGTGCCAGCAGCTCCTTGGATGGCTACACCTTC. Its translation: CASSSLDGYTF. The chain couples TRBV11-2 to TRBJ1-2; D uncertain. Germline V gene data show CDR1 as SGHAT and CDR2 as FQNNGV. The V and J ends lost 4 bases and 6 bases respectively, with 6 bases between them. The CDR3 is made up of 11 amino acids.

This chain uses TRBV15 with TRBJ2-1, with a possible D match to TRBD2 (6 bases). The germline gives CDR1 LNHNV, CDR2 YYDKDF (reference sequence). The CDR3 has 15 amino acids. The V end lost 8 bases, the J end lost 4 bases, and 18 bases lay between the germline ends. CDR3 loop: CATSLISRGYNEQFF. The DNA of the CDR3 is TGTGCCACCTCCTTAATCTCCCGGGGGTACAATGAGCAGTTCTTC.

The V and J genes are TRBV9 and TRBJ1-2, with D possibly TRBD1 on 6 matching bases. The CDR3 totals 12 residues. Looked up from germline, CDR1 is SGDLS and CDR2 is YYNGEE. Deletions cut 7 bases from V and 4 bases from J, with 11 bases between. CDR3 nucleotides: TGTGCCAGCCGGGGGCTACTCTATGGCTACACCTTC. It codes for CASRGLLYGYTF.

The chain combines TRBV4-3 with TRBJ1-1, with D possibly being TRBD1 (6 bases). V gave up 0 bases and J gave up 5 bases, with 16 bases separating them. CDR1 and CDR2 (germline): LGHNA, YSLEER. CDR3 length: 16 residues. CDR3 region: CASSQENGGRGTEAFF. The CDR3 nucleotides are TGCGCCAGCAGCCAAGAGAACGGGGGCCGGGGGACTGAAGCTTTCTTT.

V and J are TRBV11-2 and TRBJ1-6; a weak D match, TRBD1 (6 bases). The CDR3 totals 14 residues. CDR1 is SGHAT and CDR2 is FQNNGV in the germline V gene. Trimming removed 6 bases at V and 6 bases at J, with 12 bases between. The CDR3: CASSAGTRNSPLHF. The CDR3 region has the DNA TGTGCCAGCAGTGCCGGGACACGTAATTCACCCCTCCACTTT.

The chain couples TRBV7-4 to TRBJ2-1, with D possibly being TRBD1 or TRBD2 (5 bases each). V was clipped by 4 bases and J by 10 bases, with 11 bases between them. Per the germline V gene, CDR1 is SGHVT and CDR2 is SQSDAQ. The CDR3 is 12 amino acids. DNA of the CDR3: TGTGCCAGCAGCTCCGAGAGGGACGAGCAGTTCTTC. This sequence encodes CASSSERDEQFF.

This chain uses TRBV5-8 with TRBJ1-5; no definite D call. Trimming removed 3 bases at V and 0 bases at J, with 13 bases between. The CDR3 is made up of 16 amino acids. Germline V gene sequence: CDR1 SGHTS, CDR2 YDEGEE. CDR3 sequence reads: CASSSGDPNSNQPQHF. The CDR3 DNA follows: TGTGCCAGCAGCTCCGGGGATCCAAATAGCAATCAGCCCCAGCATTTT.

This chain links TRBV7-9 with TRBJ2-7; 9 nucleotides align to TRBD1. Trimming removed 5 bases from V and 0 bases from J; junction bases left unmatched: 11. The CDR3 length is 17 residues. Germline values: CDR1 SEHNR, CDR2 FQNEAQ (reference sequence). The CDR3 reads CASSPGQGFSLSYEQYF. CDR3 nucleotides: TGTGCCAGCAGCCCGGGACAGGGCTTTTCCCTCTCCTACGAGCAGTACTTC.

The rearrangement joins TRBV15 to TRBJ1-2, with 7 bases identical to TRBD1. Germline assignment: CDR1 LNHNV and CDR2 YYDKDF (reference sequence). The CDR3 loop spans 15 amino acids. The V segment lost 3 bases and the J segment 6 bases; nucleotides outside the gene matches: 10. The CDR3 loop reads CATSSESQGVDGYTF. The CDR3 DNA reads TGTGCCACCAGCAGTGAGTCCCAGGGGGTGGATGGCTACACCTTC.

The chain is built from TRBV30 and TRBJ1-3; D is unresolved. V was cut by 5 bases and J by 2 bases, with 4 bases left in between. The CDR3 spans 11 residues. The V gene's germline CDR1 is GTSNPN and CDR2 SVGIG (reference sequence). In DNA, the CDR3 is TGTGCCTGGGGACCTGGAAACACCATATATTTT. Translated: CAWGPGNTIYF.

The CDR3 spells CASSNRDRPQETQYF. DNA for the CDR3: TGTGCCAGCAGTAACCGGGACAGGCCGCAAGAGACCCAGTACTTC. The gene calls are TRBV6-6 and TRBJ2-5, with 8 bases that match TRBD1. This CDR3 comprises 15 residues. Germline CDR1 reads MNHNY; CDR2 reads SVGAGI (reference sequence). The J segment lost 2 bases and the V segment lost 5 bases, leaving 7 bases of the junction unmatched.

This sequence joins TRBV6-1 and TRBJ1-4; D possibly corresponds to TRBD1 (5 bases). Trimming took off 1 base at V and 5 bases at J, with 11 bases between the two ends. The CDR3 sequence is 15 residues long. Looked up from germline, CDR1 is MNHNS and CDR2 is SASEGT. CDR3 coding DNA: TGTGCCAGCAGTGAAGGAGTCCAGGGAAATGAAAAACTGTTTTTT. This gives the protein CASSEGVQGNEKLFF.

The chain uses TRBV28 and TRBJ1-6, with TRBD1 identical over 9 bases. Germline CDR1 is MDHEN and CDR2 is SYDVKM. The V gene end was trimmed by 5 bases and the J gene end by 9 bases; junction bases not matched to a gene: 11. The CDR3 runs 16 residues. The DNA for the CDR3 is TGTGCCAGCAGTACCAACAGGGGGCGGGGAAGTTCACCCCTCCACTTT. Translated: CASSTNRGRGSSPLHF.

V usage is TRBV27 and J usage is TRBJ2-1, with D possibly called TRBD1 or TRBD2 (5 bases each). CDR3 length: 16 amino acids. CDR1 and CDR2 from the germline V gene are MNHEY and SMNVEV (reference sequence). Trimming took 5 bases from V and 2 from J, leaving 16 bases between them. The CDR3 is CASSRLGPDPYNEQFF. DNA for the CDR3: TGTGCCAGCAGTCGACTGGGACCTGACCCCTACAATGAGCAGTTCTTC.